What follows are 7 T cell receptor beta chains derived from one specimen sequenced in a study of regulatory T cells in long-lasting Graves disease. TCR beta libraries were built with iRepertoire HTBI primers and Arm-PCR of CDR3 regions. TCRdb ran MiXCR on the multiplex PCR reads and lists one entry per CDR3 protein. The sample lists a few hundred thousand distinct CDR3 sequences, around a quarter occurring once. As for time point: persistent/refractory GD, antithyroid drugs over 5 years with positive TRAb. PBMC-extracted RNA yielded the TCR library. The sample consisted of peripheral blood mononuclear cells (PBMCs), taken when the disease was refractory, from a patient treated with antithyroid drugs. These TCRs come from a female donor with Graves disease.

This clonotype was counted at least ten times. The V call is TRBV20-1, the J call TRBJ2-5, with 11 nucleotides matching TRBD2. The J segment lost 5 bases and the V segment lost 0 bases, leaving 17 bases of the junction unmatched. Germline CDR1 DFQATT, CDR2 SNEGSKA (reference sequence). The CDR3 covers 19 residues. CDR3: CSARDSVASGRNFLETQYF. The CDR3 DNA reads TGCAGTGCTAGAGATTCGGTCGCTAGCGGGAGGAACTTTTTGGAGACCCAGTACTTC.

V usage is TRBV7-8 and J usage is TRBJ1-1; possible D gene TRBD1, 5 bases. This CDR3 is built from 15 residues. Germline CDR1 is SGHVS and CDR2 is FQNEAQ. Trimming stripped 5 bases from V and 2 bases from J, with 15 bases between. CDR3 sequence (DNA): TGTGCCAGCAGCCGGGACGGAGGTCCCAACACTGAAGCTTTCTTT. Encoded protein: CASSRDGGPNTEAFF.

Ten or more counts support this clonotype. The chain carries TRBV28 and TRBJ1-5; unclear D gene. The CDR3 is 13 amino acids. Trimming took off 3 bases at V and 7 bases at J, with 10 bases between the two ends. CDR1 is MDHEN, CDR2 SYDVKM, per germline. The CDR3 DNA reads TGTGCCAGCAGTTTTGGTGGCCGCCAGCCCCAGCATTTT. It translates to CASSFGGRQPQHF.

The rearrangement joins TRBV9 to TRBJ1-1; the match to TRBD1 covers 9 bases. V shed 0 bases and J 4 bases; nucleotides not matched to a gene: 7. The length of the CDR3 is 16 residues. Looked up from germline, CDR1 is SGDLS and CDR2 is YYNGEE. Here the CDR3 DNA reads TGTGCCAGCAGCGTAGCTACAGGGGGCATATCCACTGAAGCTTTCTTT. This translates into CASSVATGGISTEAFF.

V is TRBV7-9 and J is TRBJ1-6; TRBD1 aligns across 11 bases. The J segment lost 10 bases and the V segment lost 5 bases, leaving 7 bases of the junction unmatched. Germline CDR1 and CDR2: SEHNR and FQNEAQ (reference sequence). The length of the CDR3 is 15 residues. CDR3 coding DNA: TGTGCCAGCAGCCCCACCGGGACAGGGGGATCACCCCTCCACTTT. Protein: CASSPTGTGGSPLHF.

CDR3 sequence (DNA): TGTGCCACCAGTGATCTTGGCGTTGAGCAGTTCTTC. Amino acids: CATSDLGVEQFF. The chain combines TRBV24-1 with TRBJ2-1; D is unclear. The CDR3 loop spans 12 amino acids. The germline V gene encodes CDR1 KGHDR and CDR2 SFDVKD. The V and J ends lost 3 bases and 9 bases respectively, with 8 bases between them.

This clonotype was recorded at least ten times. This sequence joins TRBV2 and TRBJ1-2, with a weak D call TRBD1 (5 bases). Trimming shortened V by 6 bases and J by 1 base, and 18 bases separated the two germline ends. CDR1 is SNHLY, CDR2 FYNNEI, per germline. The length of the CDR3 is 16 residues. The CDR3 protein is CASRGGTERGNYGYTF. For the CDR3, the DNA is TGTGCCAGCAGGGGGGGGACGGAGCGAGGTAACTATGGCTACACCTTC.